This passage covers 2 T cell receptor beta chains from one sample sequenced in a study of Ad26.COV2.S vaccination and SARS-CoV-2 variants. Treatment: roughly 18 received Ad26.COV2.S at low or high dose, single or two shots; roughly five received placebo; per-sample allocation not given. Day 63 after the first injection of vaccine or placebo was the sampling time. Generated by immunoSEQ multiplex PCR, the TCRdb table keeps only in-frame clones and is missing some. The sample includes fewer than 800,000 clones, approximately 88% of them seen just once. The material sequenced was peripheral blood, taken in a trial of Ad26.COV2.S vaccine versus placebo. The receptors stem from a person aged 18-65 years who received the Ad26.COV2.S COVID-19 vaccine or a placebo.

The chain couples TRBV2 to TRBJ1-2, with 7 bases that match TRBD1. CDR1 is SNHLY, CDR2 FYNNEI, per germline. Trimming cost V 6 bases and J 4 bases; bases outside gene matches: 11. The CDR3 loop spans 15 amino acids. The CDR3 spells CASRSGPTGAYGYTF. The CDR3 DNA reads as TGTGCCAGCAGATCGGGCCCTACAGGGGCCTATGGCTACACCTTC.

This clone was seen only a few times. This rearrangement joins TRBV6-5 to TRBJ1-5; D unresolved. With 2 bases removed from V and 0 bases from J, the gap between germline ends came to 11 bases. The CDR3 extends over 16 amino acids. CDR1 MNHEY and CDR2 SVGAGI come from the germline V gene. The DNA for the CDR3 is TGTGCCAGCAGTTACGGGTCACCTTATAGCAATCAGCCCCAGCATTTT. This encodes CASSYGSPYSNQPQHF.